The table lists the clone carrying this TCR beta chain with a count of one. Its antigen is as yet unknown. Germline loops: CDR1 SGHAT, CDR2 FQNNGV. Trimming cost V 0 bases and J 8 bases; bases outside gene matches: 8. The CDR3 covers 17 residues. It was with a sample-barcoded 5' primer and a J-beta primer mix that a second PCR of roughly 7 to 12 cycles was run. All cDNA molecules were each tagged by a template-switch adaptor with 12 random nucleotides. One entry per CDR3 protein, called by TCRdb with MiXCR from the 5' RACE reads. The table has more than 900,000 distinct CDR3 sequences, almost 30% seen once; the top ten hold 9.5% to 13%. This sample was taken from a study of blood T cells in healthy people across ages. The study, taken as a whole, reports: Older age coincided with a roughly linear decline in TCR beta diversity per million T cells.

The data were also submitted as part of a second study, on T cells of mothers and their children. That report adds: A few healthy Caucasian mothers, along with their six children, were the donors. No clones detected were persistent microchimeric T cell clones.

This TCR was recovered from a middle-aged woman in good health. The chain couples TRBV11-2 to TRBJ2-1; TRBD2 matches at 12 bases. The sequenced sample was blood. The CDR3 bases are TGTGCCAGCAGCTTAGATCGTATGACTAGCGGGGGATATGAGCAGTTCTTC. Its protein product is CASSLDRMTSGGYEQFF.